These 12 T cell receptor beta chains were sequenced from one sample in a study of vaccination effects on CD4 cells after COVID-19 (dated by TCRdb to between 2022 and 2023). Library preparation used the immunoSEQ multiplex PCR assay. This immuneACCESS table, as held by TCRdb, lists in-frame sequences with V and J called but not all clones. Of the missing ones, under half trace to an unresolved V gene in checked studies; the others have no known cause. For this sample the table gives about 27,000 clones, of which roughly 80% were detected only once. 1.4% of the sample lies in the top ten. To identify antigen-specific CD4+ T cell clonotypes by their expansion, the ViraFEST assay first stimulated PBMC with viral peptide pools and then applied TCR sequencing. After roughly 11 days of culture, CD4+ T cells were isolated with the EasySep CD4+ T cell isolation kit. Each participant got two doses of an mRNA SARS-CoV-2 vaccine, either BNT162b2 or mRNA-1273.

For these receptors, no antigen is known. The source was CD4+ T cells from PBMCs cultured with HCoV-NL63 spike peptides, collected after COVID-19 vaccination. Read against the paper, the sample's cell subset or site label means: HCoV-NL63 spike overlapping peptide pool stimulation. The receptor source for this set is a human donor who received a COVID-19 vaccine. Some clones in this sample may be carry-over from other donors' samples.

The chain employs TRBV2 and TRBJ1-6; no clear D. Germline V CDR1 and CDR2: SNHLY, FYNNEI. The CDR3 runs 18 residues. V lost 2 bases and J 0 bases, leaving 14 bases between the germline ends. The CDR3 DNA reads TGTGCCAGCAGTGAAAAGGAGCCCGCAAGCTCCTATAATTCACCCCTCCACTTT. Translating gives CASSEKEPASSYNSPLHF.

The chain is built from TRBV3-1 (or the pseudogene TRBV3-2) and TRBJ1-4; no firm D call. This CDR3 is built from 14 residues. The V end lost 0 bases, the J end lost 8 bases, and 10 bases lay between the germline ends. Per germline, CDR1 LGHDT and CDR2 YNNKEL (reference sequence). The CDR3 loop reads CASSQDVEKEKLFF. The CDR3 region has the DNA TGTGCCAGCAGCCAAGATGTAGAGAAAGAAAAACTGTTTTTT.

This chain uses TRBV5-5 with TRBJ2-3; a weak D match, TRBD1 (6 bases). V gave up 4 bases and J gave up 2 bases, with 20 bases separating them. This CDR3 is 17 amino acids long. CDR1 and CDR2 (germline): SGHKS, YYEKEE (reference sequence). The CDR3 is CASSTGHLLSFTDTQYF. CDR3 DNA: TGTGCCAGCAGCACGGGACATTTGCTCTCCTTCACAGATACGCAGTATTTT.

V gene TRBV6-5 combines with J gene TRBJ2-7; TRBD1 is a possible D gene (5 bases). Trimming left V 3 bases short and J 4 bases short, with 16 bases between. The CDR3 runs 15 residues. Germline V gene sequence: CDR1 MNHEY, CDR2 SVGAGI. The CDR3 here is CASSYTGQKGYEQYV. In DNA form, the CDR3 reads TGTGCCAGCAGTTATACAGGCCAGAAGGGGTACGAGCAGTACGTC.

V usage is TRBV24-1 and J usage is TRBJ2-3; TRBD1 might be the D (6 bases). Germline loops: CDR1 KGHDR, CDR2 SFDVKD. The V gene lost 5 bases and the J gene lost 6 bases, with 8 bases spanning the gap. This CDR3 spans 12 amino acids. CDR3 in amino acids: CATSARGDTQYF. CDR3 nucleotides: TGTGCCACCAGTGCAAGGGGGGATACGCAGTATTTT.

This chain joins TRBV5-1 and TRBJ2-1; TRBD2 agrees at 11 bases. Germline CDR1 SGHRS, CDR2 YFSETQ. CDR3 size: 17 residues. Trimming removed 4 bases from V and 4 bases from J; junction bases left unmatched: 10. DNA for the CDR3: TGCGCCAGCAGCCCCCTAGGGATAGCGGGGGGGTACAATGAGCAGTTCTTC. Translation: CASSPLGIAGGYNEQFF. The full variable domain, in which reference TRBV5-1 and TRBJ2-1 provide the parts outside the CDR3, is KAGVTQTPRYLIKTRGQQVTLSCSPISGHRSVSWYQQTPGQGLQFLFEYFSETQRNKGNFPGRFSGRQFSNSRSEMNVSTLELGDSALYLCASSPLGIAGGYNEQFFGPGTRLTVL.

This rearrangement joins TRBV6-1 to TRBJ2-7; TRBD1 aligns across 8 bases. Per the germline V gene, CDR1 is MNHNS and CDR2 is SASEGT. The CDR3 sequence is 18 residues long. J gave up 6 bases and V 0 bases, and 16 bases lay outside the gene matches. CDR3 sequence: CASSEAVGVDRGSGEQYV. The CDR3 nucleotides read TGTGCCAGCAGTGAAGCGGTAGGTGTAGACAGGGGATCCGGCGAGCAGTACGTC.

The gene calls are TRBV5-1 and TRBJ2-5; no reliable D call. The V end was cut by 5 bases, the J end by 5 bases, with 7 bases between. The germline gives CDR1 SGHRS, CDR2 YFSETQ. The CDR3 is 11 amino acids. The CDR3 here is CASRNLETQYF. CDR3 bases: TGCGCCAGCAGAAATTTGGAGACCCAGTACTTC. Full variable domain (rest looked up from reference TRBV5-1 and TRBJ2-5): KAGVTQTPRYLIKTRGQQVTLSCSPISGHRSVSWYQQTPGQGLQFLFEYFSETQRNKGNFPGRFSGRQFSNSRSEMNVSTLELGDSALYLCASRNLETQYFGPGTRLLVL.

Here the CDR3 reads CASSLETGNQPQHF. DNA for the CDR3: TGCGCCAGCAGCTTGGAGACAGGGAATCAGCCCCAGCATTTT. The chain links TRBV5-1 to TRBJ1-5, with TRBD1 matching 7 bases. Trimming removed 0 bases from V and 4 bases from J; junction bases left unmatched: 1. The CDR3 runs to 14 residues. Germline-derived CDR1 and CDR2 are SGHRS and YFSETQ.

This rearrangement joins TRBV7-2 to TRBJ1-4; no clear D gene. This CDR3 is 14 amino acids long. The germline V gene has CDR1 SGHTA and CDR2 FQGNSA. V lost 0 bases to trimming and J lost 5 bases, with 7 bases between them. Here the CDR3 DNA reads TGTGCCAGCAGCTTAGCCGGAACGAATGAAAAACTGTTTTTT. This gives the protein CASSLAGTNEKLFF.

In DNA, the CDR3 is TGTGCCAGCAGCCTATTGACAGGGGCGGGCTACACCTTC. Its translation is CASSLLTGAGYTF. This chain links TRBV3-1 (or the pseudogene TRBV3-2) with TRBJ1-2, with 8 positions matching TRBD1. This CDR3 has 13 residues. CDR1 is LGHDT and CDR2 is YNNKEL in the germline V gene (reference sequence). V gave up 4 bases and J gave up 8 bases; unmatched junction bases: 6.

The CDR3 DNA sequence: TGTGCCAGCGCAGCGGAAGGGGAGGTTCCCAATGAGCAGTTCTTC. Translated: CASAAEGEVPNEQFF. The gene calls are TRBV6-4 and TRBJ2-1; TRBD2 might be the D (6 bases). The germline V gene has CDR1 MRHNA and CDR2 SNTAGT. V lost 8 bases and J 6 bases, leaving 20 bases between the germline ends. The CDR3 consists of 15 residues.